The TCR beta chain under discussion was sequenced for a study of T cell changes during pregnancy in multiple sclerosis. The method was immunoSEQ multiplex PCR; TCRdb's version includes in-frame clones alone and lacks a portion of them. This repertoire shows roughly 50,000 clones, approximately 92% found once; its top ten account for roughly 0.25%. The CDR3 consists of 20 residues. Germline trimming cut 0 bases from V and 4 bases from J; bases unmatched to any gene: 9. Per germline, CDR1 MGHRA and CDR2 YSYEKL. The material was CD4+ T cells from peripheral blood mononuclear cells, obtained in the third trimester of pregnancy. This receptor was obtained from a female donor with multiple sclerosis, enrolled in a pregnancy study. J is TRBJ2-6 and V is TRBV4-1; 13 bases are a match to TRBD2. The CDR3 DNA follows: TGCGCCAGCAGCCAAGAGAGCAAGGGACTAGCGGGGATCGGGGCCAACGTCCTGACTTTC. As protein: CASSQESKGLAGIGANVLTF.